What follows are 9 T cell receptor beta chains derived from one specimen sequenced in a study of blood T cell repertoires in COVID-19. The repertoire was sequenced with immunoSEQ multiplex PCR; TCRdb's copy has only in-frame clones and lacks some. The sample holds about 150,000 clones; roughly 91% are singletons and the top ten take 2% to 2.5%. The specimen sequenced was peripheral blood. The receptor set was obtained from a man aged 50 or older who had recovered from COVID-19.

The rearrangement uses TRBV12-3 or TRBV12-4 and TRBJ1-1; no clear D gene. The CDR3 contains 12 residues. V was shortened by 5 bases and J by 11 bases, with 15 bases between the two germline ends. This CDR3 is CASSTQTPGAFF. Here the CDR3 DNA reads TGTGCCAGCAGTACCCAGACCCCGGGGGCTTTCTTT.

The count of this clone is one. J is TRBJ2-1 and V is TRBV5-1, with 9 bases identical to TRBD1. Germline lookup yields CDR1 SGHRS and CDR2 YFSETQ. The CDR3 spans 16 residues. V trimming: 2 bases; J trimming: 6 bases; junction bases outside the gene matches: 9. DNA for the CDR3: TGCGCCAGCAGCTTTACCGGGACAGGGCTAGTCAATGAGCAGTTCTTC. Its protein product is CASSFTGTGLVNEQFF.

The CDR3 region has the DNA TGTGCCAGCAGCTTTCTCAGCGGGGGTGGGATCTACAATGAGCAGTTCTTC. This codes for CASSFLSGGGIYNEQFF. The chain recombines TRBV7-2 with TRBJ2-1, with 8 nucleotides matching TRBD2. V dropped 3 bases and J dropped 3; count of bases not matched to a gene: 10. Germline assignment: CDR1 SGHTA and CDR2 FQGNSA. CDR3 length: 17 amino acids.

The chain couples TRBV11-2 to TRBJ1-2, with 7 bases aligning to TRBD1. With V trimmed by 6 bases and J by 2 bases, 12 bases remained unmatched. The CDR3 is made up of 16 amino acids. Per germline, CDR1 SGHAT and CDR2 FQNNGV. In nucleotides, the CDR3 is TGTGCCAGCAGGATCTCAACGGGGGACAGAAACTATGGCTACACCTTC. It translates to CASRISTGDRNYGYTF. The whole variable domain, remainder taken from reference TRBV11-2 and TRBJ1-2, is EAGVAQSPRYKIIEKRQSVAFWCNPISGHATLYWYQQILGQGPKLLIQFQNNGVVDDSQLPKDRFSAERLKGVDSTLKIQPAKLEDSAVYLCASRISTGDRNYGYTFGSGTRLTVV.

The chain recombines TRBV5-1 with TRBJ1-5; a weak D match, TRBD1 (6 bases). Trimming stripped 1 base from V and 2 bases from J, with 10 bases between. This CDR3 is built from 15 residues. Germline V gene data show CDR1 as SGHRS and CDR2 as YFSETQ. The CDR3 here is CASSLSPGGNQPQHF. CDR3 DNA sequence: TGCGCCAGCAGCTTGTCCCCAGGGGGCAATCAGCCCCAGCATTTT.

The V call is TRBV6-4, the J call TRBJ2-7, with 9 bases matching TRBD1. V trimming: 6 bases; J trimming: 3 bases; junction bases outside the gene matches: 12. The CDR3 consists of 16 residues. Germline V lookup: CDR1 MRHNA, CDR2 SNTAGT. The DNA for the CDR3 is TGTGCCAGCAGACCTCCTCCGGGACAGGGAGGCTACGAGCAGTACTTC. Encoded protein: CASRPPPGQGGYEQYF.

The gene calls are TRBV19 and TRBJ2-5; a possible D gene is TRBD2 (5 bases). Germline-derived CDR1 and CDR2 are LNHDA and SQIVND (reference sequence). This CDR3 has 12 amino acids. The V end was cut by 7 bases, the J end by 5 bases, with 11 bases between. The CDR3 bases are TGTGCCAGTATGGGGTCGGGGGAGACCCAGTACTTC. This sequence encodes CASMGSGETQYF.

The chain uses TRBV14 and TRBJ2-1; 7 nucleotides line up with TRBD2. The CDR3 is made up of 15 amino acids. Germline CDR1 and CDR2: SGHDN and FVKESK. J gave up 2 bases and V 4 bases, and 5 bases lay outside the gene matches. The CDR3 region has the DNA TGTGCCAGCAGCCCTCGGGACTACACCTACAATGAGCAGTTCTTC. Protein: CASSPRDYTYNEQFF. The whole variable domain, filled in from reference TRBV14 and TRBJ2-1, reads EAGVTQFPSHSVIEKGQTVTLRCDPISGHDNLYWYRRVMGKEIKFLLHFVKESKQDESGMPNNRFLAERTGGTYSTLKVQPAELEDSGVYFCASSPRDYTYNEQFFGPGTRLTVL.

J is TRBJ2-7 and V is TRBV6-5; TRBD1 agrees at 9 bases. V shed 10 bases and J 0 bases; nucleotides not matched to a gene: 4. Germline CDR1 reads MNHEY; CDR2 reads SVGAGI. The CDR3 covers 13 residues. In DNA, the CDR3 is TGTGCCACCAGGACAGGGGCCTCCTACGAGCAGTACTTC. Translating gives CATRTGASYEQYF.